This TCR beta chain emerged from a study of shared clonotypes between healthy human individuals. On this clone itself: Antigen: not known.

Points from the study as a whole: Only a few donors were included, so the genetic and exposure-history diversity represented was limited.

The assay was carried out at the deep level. TCRdb keeps only in-frame clones here, not all; method: immunoSEQ multiplex PCR. The data contain around 500,000 clones, roughly 83% of them singletons. The V end was cut by 3 bases, the J end by 0 bases, with 26 bases between. The CDR3 loop spans 20 amino acids. Germline values: CDR1 SGHRS, CDR2 YFSETQ. Samples left unsorted employed around 92 million PBMCs for genomic DNA. The clonotype originates from a woman aged 40 to 50 in good health. Some clones in this sample may be carry-over from other donors' samples. Sequencing was carried out using PBMCs. The chain uses TRBV5-1 and TRBJ2-3; D possibly uses TRBD1 or TRBD2 (5 bases each). The CDR3 sequence: CASSYDKGSKWGISTDTQYF. The CDR3 coding sequence is TGCGCCAGCAGCTACGACAAGGGATCAAAATGGGGGATCAGCACAGATACGCAGTATTTT. The variable domain in full, with the rest retrieved from reference TRBV5-1 and TRBJ2-3, is KAGVTQTPRYLIKTRGQQVTLSCSPISGHRSVSWYQQTPGQGLQFLFEYFSETQRNKGNFPGRFSGRQFSNSRSEMNVSTLELGDSALYLCASSYDKGSKWGISTDTQYFGPGTRLTVL.